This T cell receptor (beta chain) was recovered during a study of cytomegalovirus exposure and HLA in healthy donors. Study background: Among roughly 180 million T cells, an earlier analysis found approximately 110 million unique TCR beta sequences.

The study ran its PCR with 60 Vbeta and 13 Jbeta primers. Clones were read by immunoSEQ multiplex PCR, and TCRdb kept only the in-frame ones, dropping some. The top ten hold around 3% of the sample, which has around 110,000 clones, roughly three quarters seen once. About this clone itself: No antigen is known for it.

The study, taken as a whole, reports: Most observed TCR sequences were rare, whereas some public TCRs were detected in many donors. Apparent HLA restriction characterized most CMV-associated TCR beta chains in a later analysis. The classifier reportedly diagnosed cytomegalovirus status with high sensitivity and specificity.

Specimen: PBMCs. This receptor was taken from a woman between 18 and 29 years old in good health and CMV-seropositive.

This CDR3 reads CASTPWGQGIETQYF. The CDR3 coding sequence is TGCGCCAGCACCCCGTGGGGACAGGGAATCGAGACCCAGTACTTC. V is TRBV5-1 and J is TRBJ2-5, with 9 bases matching TRBD1. V was clipped by 6 bases and J by 5 bases; unmatched bases: 11. The germline CDR1 and CDR2 sequences are SGHRS and YFSETQ. This CDR3 contains 15 residues.